This T cell receptor beta chain was sequenced for a study of blood T cell repertoires in COVID-19. Overall study: PBMCs, B-cell-depleted T cells, or T cells were the source of the cDNA or gDNA that made up the material.

Adults between roughly 18 and 89 years of age took part from 20 to 25 US areas. Cohorts were determined from participant-reported clinical history. Source study methods: Using reference gene primer amplification, nucleated cell counts were estimated. Repertoires were generated with immunoSEQ multiplex PCR, while TCRdb's copy carries only in-frame clones and drops some. V and J calls and clone size follow that table, whereas D and trimming were derived from the DNA. The sample includes some 150,000 clones, roughly 80% of them seen just once. The CDR3 has 16 amino acids. The germline V gene has CDR1 MNHNY and CDR2 SVGAGI (reference sequence). V was pared by 3 bases and J by 2 bases, with 15 bases between.

Specimen: PBMCs or T cells enriched from blood (not recorded which). The chain employs TRBV6-6 and TRBJ2-3, with D maybe TRBD2 (6 bases). This TCR was sampled from a man aged 50-59 years who had recovered from COVID-19. CDR3 protein: CASSYREMRVTDTQYF. Here the CDR3 DNA reads TGTGCCAGCAGTTATCGGGAGATGAGGGTCACAGATACGCAGTATTTT.